Listed here is a single TCR beta chain. The source of the sample is a study of blood T cells in healthy people across ages. Staff drew 8 to 10 milliliters of peripheral blood from each donor. It was with a sample-barcoded 5' primer and a J-beta primer mix that a second PCR of roughly 7 to 12 cycles was run. TCRdb redid the calling of the 5' RACE reads with MiXCR, one entry per CDR3 protein. The repertoire holds about 580,000 distinct CDR3 sequences, with roughly 48% as singletons. Germline V gene data show CDR1 as SGHRS and CDR2 as YFSETQ. This CDR3 has 16 residues. V dropped 4 bases and J dropped 0 bases, with 15 bases sitting between them.

J is TRBJ2-3 and V is TRBV5-1, with a tentative D call TRBD2 (6 bases). Sequenced: blood. The receptor was derived from an elderly man in good health. CDR3 residues: CASSGRGDPSTDTQYF. In DNA, the CDR3 is TGCGCCAGCAGCGGACGCGGGGACCCAAGCACAGATACGCAGTATTTT.